The present T cell receptor beta chain was sequenced within a study of CXCR3-negative and CXCR3-positive naive CD8 T cells. Study-wide context: The libraries yielded some 150 million TRB reads, about 1.5 +/- 0.3 million each. Findings and caveats of the study: Naive subsets expressed similar surface CD5; TRB CDR3 features served to infer TCR strength.

Note on this clonotype: Antigen specificity is unknown.

The CDR3 is 15 amino acids. CDR1 is SGHRS and CDR2 is YFSETQ in the germline V gene. The authors made the TRB cDNA libraries by 5' RACE using UMI labels. TCRdb reprocessed the 5' RACE reads; each CDR3 protein has one entry and no DNA is given. The sample holds 5,000 to 6,000 distinct CDR3 sequences. The naive CD8+ gate required CD45RO-CCR7+CD27+CD95- phenotype. The sample taken for sequencing was naive CXCR3- CD8+ T cells from blood. Regarding subset: CD45RO-CCR7+CD27+CD95- naive CD8+ T cells lacking CXCR3 (TNR3-). The TCR sequence derives from a human donor in good health. Some clones in this sample may be carry-over from other donors' samples. This chain joins TRBV5-1 and TRBJ2-2; TCRdb gives TRBD1 as the D gene, but with no DNA this cannot be confirmed. The chain's CDR3 is CASSLTQGATGELFF.